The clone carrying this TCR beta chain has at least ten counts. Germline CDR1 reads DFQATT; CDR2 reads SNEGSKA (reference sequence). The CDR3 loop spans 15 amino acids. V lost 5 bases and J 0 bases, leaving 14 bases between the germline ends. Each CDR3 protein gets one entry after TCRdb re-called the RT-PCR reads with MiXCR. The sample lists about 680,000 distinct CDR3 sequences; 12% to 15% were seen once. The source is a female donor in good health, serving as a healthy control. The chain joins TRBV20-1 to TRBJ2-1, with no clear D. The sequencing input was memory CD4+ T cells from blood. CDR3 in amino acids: CSAPRPGGSYNEQFF. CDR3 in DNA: TGCAGTGCTCCCCGGCCGGGTGGCTCCTACAATGAGCAGTTCTTC.